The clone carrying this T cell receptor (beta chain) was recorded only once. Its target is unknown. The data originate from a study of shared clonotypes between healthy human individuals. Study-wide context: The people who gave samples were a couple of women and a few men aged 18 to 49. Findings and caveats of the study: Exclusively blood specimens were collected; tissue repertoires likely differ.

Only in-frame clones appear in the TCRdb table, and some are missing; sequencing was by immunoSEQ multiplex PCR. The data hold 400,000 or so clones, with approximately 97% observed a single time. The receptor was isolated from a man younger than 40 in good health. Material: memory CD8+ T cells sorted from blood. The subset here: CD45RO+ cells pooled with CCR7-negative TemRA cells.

In DNA, the CDR3 is TGTGCCAGCAGCTCCGGGGGAAGGGGAAATGAGCAGTTCTTC. As protein: CASSSGGRGNEQFF. The chain links TRBV5-6 to TRBJ2-1; D perhaps matches TRBD2 (6 bases). The CDR3 spans 14 residues. Germline CDR1 SGHDT, CDR2 YYEEEE. Trimming cost V 3 bases and J 7 bases, with 14 bases left between them.